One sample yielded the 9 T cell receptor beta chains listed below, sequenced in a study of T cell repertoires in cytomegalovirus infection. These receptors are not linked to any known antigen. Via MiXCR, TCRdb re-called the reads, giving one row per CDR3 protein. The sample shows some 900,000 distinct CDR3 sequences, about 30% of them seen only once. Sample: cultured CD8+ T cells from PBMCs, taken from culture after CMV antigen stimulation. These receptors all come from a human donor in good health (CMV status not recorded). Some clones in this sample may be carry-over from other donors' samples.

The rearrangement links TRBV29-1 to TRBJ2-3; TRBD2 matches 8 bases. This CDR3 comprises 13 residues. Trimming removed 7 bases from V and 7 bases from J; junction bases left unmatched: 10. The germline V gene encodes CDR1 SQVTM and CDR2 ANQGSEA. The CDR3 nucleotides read TGCAGCGGTGAGGCGGGGGGACCACATACGCAGTATTTT. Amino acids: CSGEAGGPHTQYF.

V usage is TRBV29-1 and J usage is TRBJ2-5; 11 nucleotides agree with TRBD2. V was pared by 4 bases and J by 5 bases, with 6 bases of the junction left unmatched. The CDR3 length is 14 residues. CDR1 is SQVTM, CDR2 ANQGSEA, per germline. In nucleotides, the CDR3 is TGCAGCGTTGCCGGGACTAGCGGCCCGGAGACCCAGTACTTC. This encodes CSVAGTSGPETQYF.

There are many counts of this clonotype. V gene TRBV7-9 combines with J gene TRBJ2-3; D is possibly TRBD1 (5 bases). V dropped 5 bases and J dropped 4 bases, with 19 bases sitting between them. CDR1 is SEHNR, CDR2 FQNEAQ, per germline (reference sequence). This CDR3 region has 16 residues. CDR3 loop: CASSPPGQGKADTQYF. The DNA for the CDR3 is TGTGCCAGCAGCCCTCCTGGACAAGGTAAAGCAGATACGCAGTATTTT.

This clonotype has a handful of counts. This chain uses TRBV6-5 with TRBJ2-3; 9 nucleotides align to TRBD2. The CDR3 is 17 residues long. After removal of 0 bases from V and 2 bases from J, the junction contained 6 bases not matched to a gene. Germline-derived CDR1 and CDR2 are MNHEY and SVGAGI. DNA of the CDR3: TGTGCCAGCAGTTACTCCATAGCGGGGGCCCTCACAGATACGCAGTATTTT. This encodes CASSYSIAGALTDTQYF.

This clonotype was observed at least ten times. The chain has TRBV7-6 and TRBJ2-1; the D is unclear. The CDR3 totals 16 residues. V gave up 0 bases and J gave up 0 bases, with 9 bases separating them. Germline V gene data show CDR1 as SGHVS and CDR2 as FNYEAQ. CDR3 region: CASSLAAGSSYNEQFF. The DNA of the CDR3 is TGTGCCAGCAGCTTAGCGGCAGGCAGCTCCTACAATGAGCAGTTCTTC.

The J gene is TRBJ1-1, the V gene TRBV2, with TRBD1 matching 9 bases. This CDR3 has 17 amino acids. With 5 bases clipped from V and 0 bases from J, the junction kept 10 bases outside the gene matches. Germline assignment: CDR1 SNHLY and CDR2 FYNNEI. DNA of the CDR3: TGTGCCAGCAGTCAGTACAGGGGGCTGGGAGTGAACACTGAAGCTTTCTTT. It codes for CASSQYRGLGVNTEAFF.

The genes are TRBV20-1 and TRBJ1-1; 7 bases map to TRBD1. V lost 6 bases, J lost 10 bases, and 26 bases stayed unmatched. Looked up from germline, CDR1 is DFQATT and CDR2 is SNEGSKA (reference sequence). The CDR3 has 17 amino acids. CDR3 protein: CSAPALIRDSHPGGAFF. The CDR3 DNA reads TGCAGTGCCCCAGCTCTTATCCGGGACAGCCATCCGGGGGGAGCTTTCTTT.

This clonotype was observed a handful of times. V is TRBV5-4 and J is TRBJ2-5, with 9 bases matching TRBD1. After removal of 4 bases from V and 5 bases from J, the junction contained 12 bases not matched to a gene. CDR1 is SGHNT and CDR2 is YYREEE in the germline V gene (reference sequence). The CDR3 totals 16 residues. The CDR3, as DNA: TGTGCCAGCAGCACCCCGGACAGGGGAAGGGGGGAGACCCAGTACTTC. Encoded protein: CASSTPDRGRGETQYF.

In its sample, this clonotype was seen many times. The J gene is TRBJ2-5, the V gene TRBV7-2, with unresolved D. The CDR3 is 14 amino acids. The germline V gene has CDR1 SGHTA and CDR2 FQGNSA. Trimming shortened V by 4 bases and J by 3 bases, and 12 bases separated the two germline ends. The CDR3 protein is CASSSVAPEETQYF. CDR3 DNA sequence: TGTGCCAGCAGCTCGGTAGCACCCGAAGAGACCCAGTACTTC.